This entry is about one T cell receptor beta chain. Its specificity is unknown. Trimming took 0 bases from V and 4 from J, leaving 12 bases between them. Germline V gives CDR1 KGHSH, CDR2 LQKENI. The CDR3 has 15 amino acids. Some clones are missing from TCRdb's copy, which holds only in-frame ones; the method was immunoSEQ multiplex PCR. The sample consists of fewer than 200,000 clones, about four fifths of them appearing once. This sample is part of a study of cytotoxic CD8 clonotypes in ibrutinib-treated CLL. Whole-study findings and limits: Clonality at baseline surpassed age-matched healthy donors and tracked circulating CD8+ T-cell counts.

This sequence joins TRBV18 and TRBJ1-1; a possible D gene is TRBD1 (6 bases). Sequences were derived from PBMCs, sampled after 24 months of ibrutinib treatment. This TCR derives from a human donor with chronic lymphocytic leukemia. In DNA form, the CDR3 reads TGTGCCAGCTCACCACCGTCGGGGGGCGGCACTGAAGCTTTCTTT. This sequence encodes CASSPPSGGGTEAFF.